Below are 12 T cell receptor beta chains sequenced from a single sample in a study of human thymus T cells. Method: immunoSEQ multiplex PCR; TCRdb's copy keeps in-frame clones and lacks some. The sample gives tens of thousands of clones, 85% to 95% of which show up once; 0.034% is in the top ten. The thymus was resected at corrective cardiac surgery. Sequencing was carried out using thymus tissue. Receptor source: a girl less than two years old with a congenital heart defect but otherwise immunologically healthy.

There are a few counts of this clone. The chain carries TRBV6-1 and TRBJ1-5; D ambiguous. V dropped 5 bases and J dropped 6 bases, with 14 bases sitting between them. CDR3 length: 14 residues. Germline CDR1 MNHNS, CDR2 SASEGT. The CDR3 DNA reads as TGTGCCAGCAGTCCGTCCGGGTCGGCTCAGCCCCAGCATTTT. As protein: CASSPSGSAQPQHF.

The chain joins TRBV7-9 to TRBJ1-1; the D gene is possibly TRBD1 (5 bases). There are 13 residues in the CDR3. Trimming left V 0 bases short and J 4 bases short, with 6 bases between. From germline, CDR1 is SEHNR and CDR2 FQNEAQ (reference sequence). The CDR3 DNA is TGTGCCAGCAGCTTAGCGGGGCCCACTGAAGCTTTCTTT. Amino acid sequence: CASSLAGPTEAFF.

The gene calls are TRBV5-1 and TRBJ1-5; D not certain. Per the germline V gene, CDR1 is SGHRS and CDR2 is YFSETQ. CDR3 length: 15 amino acids. V lost 0 bases to trimming and J lost 0 bases, with 7 bases between them. CDR3 in DNA: TGCGCCAGCAGCTTGGCCGGTCATAGCAATCAGCCCCAGCATTTT. Protein product: CASSLAGHSNQPQHF. The full variable domain, rest sourced from reference TRBV5-1 and TRBJ1-5, is KAGVTQTPRYLIKTRGQQVTLSCSPISGHRSVSWYQQTPGQGLQFLFEYFSETQRNKGNFPGRFSGRQFSNSRSEMNVSTLELGDSALYLCASSLAGHSNQPQHFGDGTRLSIL.

The gene calls are TRBV27 and TRBJ2-5, with TRBD1 matching 7 bases. Per the germline V gene, CDR1 is MNHEY and CDR2 is SMNVEV (reference sequence). Trimming took 1 base from V and 4 from J; bases not matched to a gene: 12. The CDR3 has 17 residues. CDR3 in DNA: TGTGCCAGCAGTTTATGTCCCCCGACAGGGCCCCCAGAGACCCAGTACTTC. Translated, it gives CASSLCPPTGPPETQYF.

The rearrangement joins TRBV10-3 to TRBJ1-1; TRBD1 is a possible D gene (6 bases). Between the trimmed V and J ends, which lost 4 bases and 1 base, there was a span of 7 bases. The CDR3 is made up of 13 amino acids. The germline gives CDR1 ENHRY, CDR2 SYGVKD. The CDR3 coding sequence is TGTGCCATCAGTGGAGGGGGGAACACTGAAGCTTTCTTT. It encodes CAISGGGNTEAFF.

The rearrangement joins TRBV18 to TRBJ2-2; TRBD2 matches at 8 bases. The V segment lost 2 bases and the J segment 0 bases; nucleotides outside the gene matches: 14. CDR1 and CDR2 (germline): KGHSH, LQKENI. The length of the CDR3 is 20 residues. The CDR3 DNA sequence: TGTGCCAGCTCACCAATAGCGGGACCCGAACTAGGAACGAACACCGGGGAGCTGTTTTTT. This translates into CASSPIAGPELGTNTGELFF.

The chain is built from TRBV13 and TRBJ2-2; tentative D call: TRBD1 (5 bases). Germline V gene lookup returns CDR1 PRHDT and CDR2 FYEKMQ (reference sequence). The CDR3 loop spans 19 amino acids. V was cut by 1 base and J by 3 bases, with 21 bases left in between. CDR3 DNA sequence: TGTGCCAGCAGCTTAGCACCTAAGACAGCGCCGCGAGACACCGGGGAGCTGTTTTTT. Amino acid sequence: CASSLAPKTAPRDTGELFF. The complete variable domain, with remaining parts taken from reference TRBV13 and TRBJ2-2, reads AAGVIQSPRHLIKEKRETATLKCYPIPRHDTVYWYQQGPGQDPQFLISFYEKMQSDKGSIPDRFSAQQFSDYHSELNMSSLELGDSALYFCASSLAPKTAPRDTGELFFGEGSRLTVL.

This rearrangement joins TRBV2 to TRBJ2-7; possible D gene TRBD2, 7 bases. The CDR3 runs to 15 residues. Trimming removed 0 bases at V and 5 bases at J, with 14 bases between. Per the germline V gene, CDR1 is SNHLY and CDR2 is FYNNEI. This CDR3 reads CASSEAGGATNEQYF. The CDR3 nucleotides are TGTGCCAGCAGTGAAGCAGGGGGGGCTACTAACGAGCAGTACTTC. The full variable domain, in which reference TRBV2 and TRBJ2-7 provide the parts outside the CDR3, is EPEVTQTPSHQVTQMGQEVILRCVPISNHLYFYWYRQILGQKVEFLVSFYNNEISEKSEIFDDQFSVERPDGSNFTLKIRSTKLEDSAMYFCASSEAGGATNEQYFGPGTRLTVT.

This clone was observed a single time. The chain carries TRBV7-2 and TRBJ2-3; perhaps TRBD2 as D (5 bases). Trimming stripped 3 bases from V and 3 bases from J, with 10 bases between. CDR3 length: 14 amino acids. Germline V CDR1 and CDR2: SGHTA, FQGNSA. The CDR3 bases are TGTGCCAGCAGCTTCGAGGGTCTGACAGATACGCAGTATTTT. This encodes CASSFEGLTDTQYF.

The chain combines TRBV7-3 with TRBJ1-1; 9 bases align to TRBD1. The CDR3 spans 14 residues. Germline CDR1 is SGHTA and CDR2 is FQGTGA. J gave up 4 bases and V 5 bases, and 5 bases lay outside the gene matches. CDR3 bases: TGTGCCAGCAGCCTAGGGACAGGGAGCACTGAAGCTTTCTTT. Its translation: CASSLGTGSTEAFF.

V usage is TRBV7-2 and J usage is TRBJ1-4; a possible D gene is TRBD1 (6 bases). Per the germline V gene, CDR1 is SGHTA and CDR2 is FQGNSA. V shed 1 base and J shed 4 bases, with 16 bases lying between them. This CDR3 region has 17 residues. CDR3 loop: CASSLGTSGANNEKLFF. CDR3 DNA sequence: TGTGCCAGCAGCTTAGGGACTTCGGGGGCGAATAATGAAAAACTGTTTTTT.

The chain employs TRBV7-2 and TRBJ2-7, with a weak D call TRBD2 (6 bases). CDR1 is SGHTA, CDR2 FQGNSA, per germline. Trimming removed 1 base at V and 1 base at J, with 14 bases between. This CDR3 region has 16 residues. The CDR3 bases are TGTGCCAGCAGCTTAGGCCGGGCGGGATATTCCTACGAGCAGTACTTC. It codes for CASSLGRAGYSYEQYF.